This T cell receptor beta chain was documented in a study of regulatory T cells in long-lasting Graves disease. Time point meaning: newly diagnosed GD, antithyroid drugs for less than 3 months. The TCR library used RNA extracted from PBMCs. This clonotype was found many times. With 2 bases removed from V and 0 bases from J, the gap between germline ends came to 8 bases. The length of the CDR3 is 14 residues. Germline assignment: CDR1 SGHAT and CDR2 FQNNGV. iRepertoire HTBI primers and Arm-PCR of CDR3 regions built TCR beta libraries. TCRdb re-called the multiplex PCR reads with MiXCR, one entry per CDR3 protein. Of approximately 540,000 distinct CDR3 sequences listed, about 12% are singletons. This same sample was also taken into another study, of T cells in Graves' hyperthyroidism and ophthalmopathy. From that study: Reasons for excluding patients were uncontrolled infection, other autoimmune disease, pregnancy or lactation. The HTBI primer set served for first-round RT-PCR of the TCR CDR3. The model predicted ophthalmopathy a median about 6.6 months before onset.

Specimen: peripheral blood mononuclear cells (PBMCs), collected at new diagnosis, from a patient treated with antithyroid drugs. The TCR was taken from a woman in her twenties or thirties with Graves disease. V and J are TRBV11-2 and TRBJ2-7, with D unresolved. The CDR3, as DNA: TGTGCCAGCAGCTTACATGCTCGCTCCTACGAGCAGTACTTC. Translated, it gives CASSLHARSYEQYF. Combining the CDR3 with reference TRBV11-2 and TRBJ2-7 gives the whole variable domain EAGVAQSPRYKIIEKRQSVAFWCNPISGHATLYWYQQILGQGPKLLIQFQNNGVVDDSQLPKDRFSAERLKGVDSTLKIQPAKLEDSAVYLCASSLHARSYEQYFGPGTRLTVT.